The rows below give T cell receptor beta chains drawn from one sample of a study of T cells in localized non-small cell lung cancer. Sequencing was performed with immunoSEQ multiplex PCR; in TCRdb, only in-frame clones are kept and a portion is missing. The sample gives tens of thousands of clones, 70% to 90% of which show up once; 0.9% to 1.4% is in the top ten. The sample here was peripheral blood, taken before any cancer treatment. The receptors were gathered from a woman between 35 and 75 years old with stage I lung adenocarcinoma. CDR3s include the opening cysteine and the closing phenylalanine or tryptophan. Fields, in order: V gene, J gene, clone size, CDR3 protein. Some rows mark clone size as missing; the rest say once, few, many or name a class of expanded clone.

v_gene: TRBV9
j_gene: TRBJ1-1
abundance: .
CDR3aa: CASSEEGTHSTEAFF

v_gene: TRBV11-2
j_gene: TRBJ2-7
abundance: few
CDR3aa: CASSLDTISGEQYF

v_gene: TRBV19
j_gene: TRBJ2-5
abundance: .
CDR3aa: CASSPLFKESRARTQYF

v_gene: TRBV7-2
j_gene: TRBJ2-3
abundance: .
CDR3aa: CASSRPQVPSTDTQYF

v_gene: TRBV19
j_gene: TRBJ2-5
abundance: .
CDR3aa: CASTGPAETQYF

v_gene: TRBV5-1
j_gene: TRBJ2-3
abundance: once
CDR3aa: CASSPKEVDTQYF

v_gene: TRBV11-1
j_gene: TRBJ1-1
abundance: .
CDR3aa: CASSLARDSTTEAFF

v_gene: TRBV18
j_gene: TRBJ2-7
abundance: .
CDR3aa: CASSPPSGADEQYF

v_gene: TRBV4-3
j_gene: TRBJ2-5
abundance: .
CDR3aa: CASSQGTGGGETQYF

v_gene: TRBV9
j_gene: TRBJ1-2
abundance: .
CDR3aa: CASSAGTGHYGYTF

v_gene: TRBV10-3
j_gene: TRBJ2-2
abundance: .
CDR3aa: CAISPGAGGELFF

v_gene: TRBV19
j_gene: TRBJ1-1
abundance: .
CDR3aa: CASRSLGGNTEAFF

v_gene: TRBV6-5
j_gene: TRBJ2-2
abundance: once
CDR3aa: CAGRDGLTGELFF

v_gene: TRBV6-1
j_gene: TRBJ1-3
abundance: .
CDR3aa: CASSPEGTGNTIYF

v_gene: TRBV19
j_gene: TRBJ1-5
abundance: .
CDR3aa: CASSQGSASNQPQHF

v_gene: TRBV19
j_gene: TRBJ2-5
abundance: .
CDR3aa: CASSSPGAWETQYF

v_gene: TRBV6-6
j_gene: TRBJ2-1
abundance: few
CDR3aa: CASSSTGVYNEQFF

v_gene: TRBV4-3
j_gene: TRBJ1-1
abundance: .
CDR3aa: CASSPKTAANTEAFF

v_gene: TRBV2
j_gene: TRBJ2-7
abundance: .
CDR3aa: CASREEWAHEQYF

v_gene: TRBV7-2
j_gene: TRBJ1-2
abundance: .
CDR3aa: CASSPISGGYTF

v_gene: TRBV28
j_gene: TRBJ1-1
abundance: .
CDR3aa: CASSSGQVNTEAFF

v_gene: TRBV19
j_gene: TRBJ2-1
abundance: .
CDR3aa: CASTIRAAGSYNEQFF

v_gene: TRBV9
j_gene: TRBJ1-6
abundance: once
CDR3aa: CASSVAPLGQSSYNSPLHF

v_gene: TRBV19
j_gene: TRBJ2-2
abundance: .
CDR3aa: CASTVASNTGELFF

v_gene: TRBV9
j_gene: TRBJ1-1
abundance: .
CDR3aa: CASSQITQNTEAFF

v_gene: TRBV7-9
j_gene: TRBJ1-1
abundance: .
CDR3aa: CASSLQDRFMNTEAFF

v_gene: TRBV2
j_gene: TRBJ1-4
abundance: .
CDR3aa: CASSTRKANEKLFF

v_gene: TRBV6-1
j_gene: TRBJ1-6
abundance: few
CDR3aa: CASSDREGQGSSPLHF

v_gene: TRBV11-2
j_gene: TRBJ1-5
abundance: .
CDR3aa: CASSFLTGGNQPQHF

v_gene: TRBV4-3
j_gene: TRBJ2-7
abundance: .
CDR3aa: CASSHDTGRYYEQYF

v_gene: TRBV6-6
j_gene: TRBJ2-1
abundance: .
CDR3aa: CASSYGDRNYNEQFF

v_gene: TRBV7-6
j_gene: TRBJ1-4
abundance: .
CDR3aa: CASSRTDRATNEKLFF

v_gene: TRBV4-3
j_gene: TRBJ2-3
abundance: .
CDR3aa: CASSLLHGDTQYF

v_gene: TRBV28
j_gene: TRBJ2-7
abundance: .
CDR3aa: CASTKYSGAFYEQYF

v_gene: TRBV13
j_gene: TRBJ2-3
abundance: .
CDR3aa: CASSSLEGATDTQYF

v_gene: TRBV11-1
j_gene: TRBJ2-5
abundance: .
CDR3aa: CASSHNDRGETQYF

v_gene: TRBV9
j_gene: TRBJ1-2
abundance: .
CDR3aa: CASSVDARDEGYGYTF

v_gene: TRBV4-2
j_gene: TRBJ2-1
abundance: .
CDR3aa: CASSQDRGARQFF

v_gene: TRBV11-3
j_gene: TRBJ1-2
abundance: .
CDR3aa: CASSLPPDGYGYTF

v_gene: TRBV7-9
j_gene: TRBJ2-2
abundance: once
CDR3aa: CASSLGGMNTGELFF

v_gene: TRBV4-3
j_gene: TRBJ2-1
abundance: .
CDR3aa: CASSQDSGNNEQFF

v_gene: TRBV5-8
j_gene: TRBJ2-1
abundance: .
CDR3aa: CASSQGQGSYNEQFF

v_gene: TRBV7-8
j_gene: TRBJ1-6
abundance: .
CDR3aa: CASSFLEGSPLHF

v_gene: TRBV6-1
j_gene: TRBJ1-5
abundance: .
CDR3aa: CASSEPGTGSPQHF

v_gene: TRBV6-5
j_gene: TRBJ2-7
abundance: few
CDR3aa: CASSYSSGGSYEQYF

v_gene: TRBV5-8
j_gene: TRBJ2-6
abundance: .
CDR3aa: CASSLELRTESGANVLTF

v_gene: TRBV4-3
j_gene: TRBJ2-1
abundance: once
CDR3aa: CASSQETTGISYNEQFF

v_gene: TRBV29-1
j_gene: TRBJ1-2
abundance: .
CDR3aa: CSVDTGGLYGYTF

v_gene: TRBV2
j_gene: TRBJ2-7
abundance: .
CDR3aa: CASSEFLGSYEQYF

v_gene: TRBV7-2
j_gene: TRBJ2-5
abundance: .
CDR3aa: CASSLAFETQYF

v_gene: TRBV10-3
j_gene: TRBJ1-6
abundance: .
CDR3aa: CAISDDRGRNSPLHF

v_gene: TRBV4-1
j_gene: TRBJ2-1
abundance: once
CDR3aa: CASSQDWAERYNEQFF

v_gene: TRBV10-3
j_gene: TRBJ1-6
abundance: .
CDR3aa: CAISEAAASPLHF

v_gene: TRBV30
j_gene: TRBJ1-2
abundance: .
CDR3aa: CAWSVGTSGYGYTF

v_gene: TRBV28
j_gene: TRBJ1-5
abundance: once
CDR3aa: CASDGIWGGNQPQHF

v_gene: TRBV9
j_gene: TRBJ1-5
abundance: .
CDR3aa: CASSGAADGTEPQHF

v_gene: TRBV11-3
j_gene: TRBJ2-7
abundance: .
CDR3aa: CASSYQTGREQYF